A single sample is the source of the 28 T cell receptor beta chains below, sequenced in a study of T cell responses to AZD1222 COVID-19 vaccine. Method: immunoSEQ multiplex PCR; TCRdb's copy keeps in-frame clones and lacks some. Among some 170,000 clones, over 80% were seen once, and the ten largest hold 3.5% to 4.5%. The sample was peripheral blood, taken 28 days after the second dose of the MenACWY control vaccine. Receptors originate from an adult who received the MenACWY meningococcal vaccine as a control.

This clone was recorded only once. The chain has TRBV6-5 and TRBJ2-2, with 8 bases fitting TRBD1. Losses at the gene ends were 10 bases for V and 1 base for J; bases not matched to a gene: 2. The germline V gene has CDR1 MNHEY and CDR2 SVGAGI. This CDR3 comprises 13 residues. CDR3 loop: CATGQGNTGELFF. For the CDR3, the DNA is TGTGCCACTGGACAGGGGAACACCGGGGAGCTGTTTTTT.

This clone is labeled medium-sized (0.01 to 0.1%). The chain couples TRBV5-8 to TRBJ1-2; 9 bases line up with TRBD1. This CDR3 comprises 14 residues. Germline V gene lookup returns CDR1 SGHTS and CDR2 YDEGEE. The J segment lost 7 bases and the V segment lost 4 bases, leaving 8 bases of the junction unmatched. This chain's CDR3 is CASSLWDRAAGYTF. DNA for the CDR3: TGTGCCAGCAGCCTGTGGGACAGGGCGGCTGGCTACACCTTC.

For the CDR3, the DNA is TGTGCCAGTAGTAGGGAGGGGGCAGCCTACACAGATACGCAGTATTTT. Translating it yields CASSREGAAYTDTQYF. This chain uses TRBV19 with TRBJ2-3, with D perhaps TRBD1 or TRBD2 (7 bases each). The CDR3 spans 16 residues. The V gene lost 4 bases and the J gene lost 2 bases, with 16 bases spanning the gap. From germline, CDR1 is LNHDA and CDR2 SQIVND (reference sequence).

The CDR3 sequence: CASSAKEWDGNNEQFF. In DNA, the CDR3 is TGCGCCAGCAGTGCAAAAGAGTGGGACGGGAACAATGAGCAGTTCTTC. This sequence joins TRBV10-1 and TRBJ2-1; D assignment may be TRBD1 or TRBD2 (5 bases each). The CDR3 is 16 amino acids. V shed 4 bases and J shed 5 bases, with 18 bases lying between them. CDR1 and CDR2 (germline): WNHNN, SYGVQD (reference sequence).

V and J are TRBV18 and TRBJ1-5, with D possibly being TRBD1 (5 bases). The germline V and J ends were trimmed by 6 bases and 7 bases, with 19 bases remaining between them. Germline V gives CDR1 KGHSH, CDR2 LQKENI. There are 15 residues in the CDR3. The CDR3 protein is CASSPGTMRIQPQHF. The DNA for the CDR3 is TGTGCCAGCTCTCCAGGGACTATGAGAATCCAGCCCCAGCATTTT. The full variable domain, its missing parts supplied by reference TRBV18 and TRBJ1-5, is NAGVMQNPRHLVRRRGQEARLRCSPMKGHSHVYWYRQLPEEGLKFMVYLQKENIIDESGMPKERFSAEFPKEGPSILRIQQVVRGDSAAYFCASSPGTMRIQPQHFGDGTRLSIL.

This CDR3 reads CASSFEDNTDTQYF. DNA of the CDR3: TGTGCCAGCAGTTTTGAGGACAACACAGATACGCAGTATTTT. The rearrangement uses TRBV27 and TRBJ2-3; perhaps TRBD1 as D (5 bases). V lost 3 bases and J lost 2, with 9 bases in between. The V gene's germline CDR1 is MNHEY and CDR2 SMNVEV (reference sequence). The CDR3 runs to 14 residues.

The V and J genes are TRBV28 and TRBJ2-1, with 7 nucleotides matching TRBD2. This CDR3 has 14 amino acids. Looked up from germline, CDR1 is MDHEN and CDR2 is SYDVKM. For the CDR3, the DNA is TGTGCTTCCCTGGGAGGGAGCTCCTACAATGAGCAGTTCTTC. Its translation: CASLGGSSYNEQFF.

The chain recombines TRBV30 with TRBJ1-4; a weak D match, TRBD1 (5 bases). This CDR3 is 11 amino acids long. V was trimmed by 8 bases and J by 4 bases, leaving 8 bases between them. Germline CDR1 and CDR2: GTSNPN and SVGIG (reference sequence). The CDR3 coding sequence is TGTGCCCTAGACAGTAATGAAAAACTGTTTTTT. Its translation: CALDSNEKLFF.

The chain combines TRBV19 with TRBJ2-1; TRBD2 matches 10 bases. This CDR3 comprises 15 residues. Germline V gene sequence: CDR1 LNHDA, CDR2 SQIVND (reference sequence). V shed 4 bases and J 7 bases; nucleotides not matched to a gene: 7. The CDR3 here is CASSTLAGEYNEQFF. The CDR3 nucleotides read TGTGCCAGTAGTACCCTAGCGGGAGAATATAATGAGCAGTTCTTC.

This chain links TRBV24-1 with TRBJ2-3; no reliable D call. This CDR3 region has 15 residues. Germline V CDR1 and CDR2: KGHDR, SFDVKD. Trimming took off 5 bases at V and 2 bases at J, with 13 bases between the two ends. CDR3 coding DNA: TGTGCCACCAGTGCTCCGGCAGGCTACACAGATACGCAGTATTTT. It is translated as CATSAPAGYTDTQYF.

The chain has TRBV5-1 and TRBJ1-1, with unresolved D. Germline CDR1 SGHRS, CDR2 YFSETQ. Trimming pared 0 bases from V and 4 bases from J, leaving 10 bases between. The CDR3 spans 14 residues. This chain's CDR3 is CASSLGVGGTEAFF. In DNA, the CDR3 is TGCGCCAGCAGCTTGGGGGTGGGCGGCACTGAAGCTTTCTTT.

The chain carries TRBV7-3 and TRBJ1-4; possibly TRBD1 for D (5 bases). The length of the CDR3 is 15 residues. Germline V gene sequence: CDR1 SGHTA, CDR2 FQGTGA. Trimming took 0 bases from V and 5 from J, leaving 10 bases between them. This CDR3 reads CASSLTGTDNEKLFF. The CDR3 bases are TGTGCCAGCAGCTTAACCGGGACGGACAATGAAAAACTGTTTTTT.

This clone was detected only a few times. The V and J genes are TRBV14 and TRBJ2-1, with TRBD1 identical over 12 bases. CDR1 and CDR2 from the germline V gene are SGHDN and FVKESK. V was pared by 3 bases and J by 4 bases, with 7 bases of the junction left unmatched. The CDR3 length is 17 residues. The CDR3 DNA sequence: TGTGCCAGCAGCCAGCCACTGGGACAGGGGGCTTACAATGAGCAGTTCTTC. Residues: CASSQPLGQGAYNEQFF.

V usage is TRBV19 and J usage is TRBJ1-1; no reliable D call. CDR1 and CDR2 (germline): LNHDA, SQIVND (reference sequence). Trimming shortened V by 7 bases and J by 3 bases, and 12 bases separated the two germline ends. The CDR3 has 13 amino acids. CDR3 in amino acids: CASTIDRDTEAFF. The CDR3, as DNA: TGTGCCAGTACCATTGACCGGGACACTGAAGCTTTCTTT.

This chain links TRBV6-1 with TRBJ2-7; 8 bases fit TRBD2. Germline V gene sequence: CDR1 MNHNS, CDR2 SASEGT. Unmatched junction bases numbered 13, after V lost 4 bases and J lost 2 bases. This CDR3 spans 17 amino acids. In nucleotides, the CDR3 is TGTGCCAGCAGTGCTTACGTGGGGAGCGGGGGAACCTACGAGCAGTACTTC. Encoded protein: CASSAYVGSGGTYEQYF.

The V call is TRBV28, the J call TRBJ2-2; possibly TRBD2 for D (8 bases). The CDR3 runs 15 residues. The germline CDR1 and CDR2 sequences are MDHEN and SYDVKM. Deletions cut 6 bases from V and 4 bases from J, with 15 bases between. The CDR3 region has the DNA TGTGCCAGCAGAACAGGGGCGGGAGGCACCGGGGAGCTGTTTTTT. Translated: CASRTGAGGTGELFF.

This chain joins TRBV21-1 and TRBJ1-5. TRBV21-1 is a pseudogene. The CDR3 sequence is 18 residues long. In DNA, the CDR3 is TGTGCCAGCAGCAAAGAGGTCCCGGGAGTAGGGAGCAATCAGCCCCAGCATTTT. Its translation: CASSKEVPGVGSNQPQHF.

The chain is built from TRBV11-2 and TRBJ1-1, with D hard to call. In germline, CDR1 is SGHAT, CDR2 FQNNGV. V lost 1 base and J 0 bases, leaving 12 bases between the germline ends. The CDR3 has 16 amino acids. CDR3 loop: CASSLGLRSLNTEAFF. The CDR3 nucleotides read TGTGCCAGCAGCTTAGGATTGAGGTCGTTGAACACTGAAGCTTTCTTT. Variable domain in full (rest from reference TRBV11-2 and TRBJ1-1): EAGVAQSPRYKIIEKRQSVAFWCNPISGHATLYWYQQILGQGPKLLIQFQNNGVVDDSQLPKDRFSAERLKGVDSTLKIQPAKLEDSAVYLCASSLGLRSLNTEAFFGQGTRLTVV.

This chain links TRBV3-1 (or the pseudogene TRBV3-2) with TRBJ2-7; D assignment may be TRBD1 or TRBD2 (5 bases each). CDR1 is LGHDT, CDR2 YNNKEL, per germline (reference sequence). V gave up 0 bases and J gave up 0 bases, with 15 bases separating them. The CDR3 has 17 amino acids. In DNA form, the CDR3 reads TGTGCCAGCAGCCAAGATAAGGGGACGCTGAGCTCCTACGAGCAGTACTTC. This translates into CASSQDKGTLSSYEQYF.

As DNA, the CDR3 is TGTGCCAGCACAGAACTAGCGGGAGGTCTCACTTACAATGAGCAGTTCTTC. Its protein product is CASTELAGGLTYNEQFF. This chain joins TRBV18 and TRBJ2-1; 12 bases fit TRBD2. Losses at the gene ends were 8 bases for V and 4 bases for J; bases not matched to a gene: 12. Germline V lookup: CDR1 KGHSH, CDR2 LQKENI. The CDR3 covers 17 residues.

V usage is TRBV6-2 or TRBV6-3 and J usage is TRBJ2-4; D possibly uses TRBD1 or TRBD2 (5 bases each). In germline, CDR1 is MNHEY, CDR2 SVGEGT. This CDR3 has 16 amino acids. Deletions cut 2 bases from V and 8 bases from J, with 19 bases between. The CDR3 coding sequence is TGTGCCAGCAGTTACGGTGGGGACCTCATTCGGGACATTCAGTACTTC. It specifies CASSYGGDLIRDIQYF.

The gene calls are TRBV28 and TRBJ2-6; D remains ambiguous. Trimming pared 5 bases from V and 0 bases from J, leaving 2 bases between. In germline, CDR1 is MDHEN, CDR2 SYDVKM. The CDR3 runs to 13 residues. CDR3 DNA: TGTGCCAGCAGTGTCTCTGGGGCCAACGTCCTGACTTTC. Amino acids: CASSVSGANVLTF.

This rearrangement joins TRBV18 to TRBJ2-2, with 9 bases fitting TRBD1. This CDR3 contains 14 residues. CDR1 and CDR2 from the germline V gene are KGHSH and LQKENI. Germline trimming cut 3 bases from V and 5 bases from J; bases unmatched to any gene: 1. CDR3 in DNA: TGTGCCAGCTCACCGGACAGGGGAACCGGGGAGCTGTTTTTT. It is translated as CASSPDRGTGELFF.

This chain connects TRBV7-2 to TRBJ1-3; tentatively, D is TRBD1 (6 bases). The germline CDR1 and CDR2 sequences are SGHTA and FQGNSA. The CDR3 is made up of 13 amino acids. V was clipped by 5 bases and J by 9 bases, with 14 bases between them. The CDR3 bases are TGTGCCAGCAGCGCGCCGGACAGTTTCACCATATATTTT. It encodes CASSAPDSFTIYF.

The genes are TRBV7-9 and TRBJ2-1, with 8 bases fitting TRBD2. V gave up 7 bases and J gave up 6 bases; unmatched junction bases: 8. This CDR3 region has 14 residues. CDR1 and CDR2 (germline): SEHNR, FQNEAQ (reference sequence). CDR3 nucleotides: TGTGCCAGCAACCAAGCGGGAGCATTCAATGAGCAGTTCTTC. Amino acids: CASNQAGAFNEQFF.

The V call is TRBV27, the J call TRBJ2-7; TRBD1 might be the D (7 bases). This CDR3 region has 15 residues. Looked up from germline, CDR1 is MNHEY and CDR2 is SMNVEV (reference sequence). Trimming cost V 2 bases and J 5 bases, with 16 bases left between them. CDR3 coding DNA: TGTGCCAGCAGTTTAGGAGGGGGCTCCTACAACGAGCAGTACTTC. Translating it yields CASSLGGGSYNEQYF.

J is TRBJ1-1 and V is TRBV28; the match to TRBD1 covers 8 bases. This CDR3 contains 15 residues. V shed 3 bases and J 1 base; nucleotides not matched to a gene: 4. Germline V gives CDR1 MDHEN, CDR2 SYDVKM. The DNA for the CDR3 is TGTGCCAGCAGTTTGGGGGACAGGTCGAACACTGAAGCTTTCTTT. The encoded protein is CASSLGDRSNTEAFF.

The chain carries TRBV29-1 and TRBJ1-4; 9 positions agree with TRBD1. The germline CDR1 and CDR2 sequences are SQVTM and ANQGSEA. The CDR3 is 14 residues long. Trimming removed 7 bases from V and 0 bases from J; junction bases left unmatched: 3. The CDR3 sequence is CSAWTGATNEKLFF. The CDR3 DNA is TGCAGCGCCTGGACAGGGGCAACTAATGAAAAACTGTTTTTT.